This TCR beta chain was identified during a study of control samples from healthy donors and cancer patients (dated by TCRdb to 2018 to 2021). The library was prepared using the immunoSEQ multiplex PCR assay. TCRdb provides this immuneACCESS table in a form limited to in-frame rearrangements. Some clones are lacking; in checked studies, under half of them reflect an unresolved V gene, and why the rest are absent is not known. This sample has about 120,000 clones in its table, and around 87% of those were observed once. Of the sample, around 3.5% is held by the ten largest clones. On this clone itself: Its antigen is currently not known. Qualities for individual bases were not recorded, and no much larger clone is one base off.

Relative to germline, V is 1 base shorter and J is 1 base shorter, with 10 bases between their ends. The germline V gene yields MNHEY for CDR1 and SVGAGI for CDR2. From the cysteine through the phenylalanine, the CDR3 covers 15 amino acids. Here the CDR3 DNA is all that survives: 45 bases in frame from base 1. This TCR came from an older woman with lung cancer. Sequencing was carried out using PBMCs. The sequence is built from TRBV6-5 and TRBJ1-1; tentative D gene TRBD1, with 6 bases matching. The nucleotides are TGTGCCAGCAGTTACTTCGGGACACCGAACACTGAAGCTTTCTTT. It codes for CASSYFGTPNTEAFF.